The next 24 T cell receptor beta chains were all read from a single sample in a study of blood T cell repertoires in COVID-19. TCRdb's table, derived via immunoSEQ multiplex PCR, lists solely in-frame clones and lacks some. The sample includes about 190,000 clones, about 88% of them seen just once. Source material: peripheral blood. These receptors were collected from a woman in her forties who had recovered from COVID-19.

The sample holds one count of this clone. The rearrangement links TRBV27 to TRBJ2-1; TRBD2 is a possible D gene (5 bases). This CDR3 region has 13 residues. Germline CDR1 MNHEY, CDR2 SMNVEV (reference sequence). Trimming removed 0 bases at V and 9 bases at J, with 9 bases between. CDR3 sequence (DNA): TGTGCCAGCAGTTTATCGAGGGTTGGTGAGCAGTTCTTC. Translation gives CASSLSRVGEQFF.

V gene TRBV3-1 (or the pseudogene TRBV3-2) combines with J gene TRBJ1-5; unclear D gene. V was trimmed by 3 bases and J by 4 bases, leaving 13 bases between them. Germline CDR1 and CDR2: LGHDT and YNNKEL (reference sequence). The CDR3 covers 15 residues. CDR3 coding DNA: TGTGCCAGCAGCCAGTCGTTTCAGATTAATCAGCCCCAGCATTTT. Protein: CASSQSFQINQPQHF.

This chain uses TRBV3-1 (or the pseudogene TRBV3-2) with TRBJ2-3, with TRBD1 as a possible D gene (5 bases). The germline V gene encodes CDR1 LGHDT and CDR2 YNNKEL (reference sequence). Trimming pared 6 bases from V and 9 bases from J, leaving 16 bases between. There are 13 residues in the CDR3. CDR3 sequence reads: CASRHTGIQTQYF. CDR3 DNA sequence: TGTGCCAGCAGGCATACAGGAATTCAAACGCAGTATTTT.

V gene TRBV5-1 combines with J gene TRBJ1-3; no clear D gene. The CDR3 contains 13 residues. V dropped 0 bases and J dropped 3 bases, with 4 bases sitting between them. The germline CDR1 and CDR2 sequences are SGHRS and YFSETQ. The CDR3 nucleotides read TGCGCCAGCAGCTTGGGCAGTGGAAACACCATATATTTT. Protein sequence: CASSLGSGNTIYF.

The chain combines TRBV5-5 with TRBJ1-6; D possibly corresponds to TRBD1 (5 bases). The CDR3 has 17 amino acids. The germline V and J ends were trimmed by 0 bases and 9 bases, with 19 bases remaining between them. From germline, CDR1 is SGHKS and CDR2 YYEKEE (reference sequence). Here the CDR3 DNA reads TGTGCCAGCAGCTTGGTGGGCGGGGGAATACCAAGTTCACCCCTCCACTTT. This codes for CASSLVGGGIPSSPLHF.

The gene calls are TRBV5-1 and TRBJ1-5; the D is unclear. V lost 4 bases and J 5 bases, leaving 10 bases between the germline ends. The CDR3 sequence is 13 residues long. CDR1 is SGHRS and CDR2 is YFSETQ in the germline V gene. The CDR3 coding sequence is TGCGCCAGCAGCCCGGACGGGGATCAGCCCCAGCATTTT. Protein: CASSPDGDQPQHF.

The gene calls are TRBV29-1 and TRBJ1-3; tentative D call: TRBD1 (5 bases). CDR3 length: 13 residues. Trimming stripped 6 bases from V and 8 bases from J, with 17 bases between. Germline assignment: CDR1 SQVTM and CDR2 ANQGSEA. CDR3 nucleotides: TGCAGCGTGGACGGCCCCGGGGGAGACACCATATATTTT. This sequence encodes CSVDGPGGDTIYF.

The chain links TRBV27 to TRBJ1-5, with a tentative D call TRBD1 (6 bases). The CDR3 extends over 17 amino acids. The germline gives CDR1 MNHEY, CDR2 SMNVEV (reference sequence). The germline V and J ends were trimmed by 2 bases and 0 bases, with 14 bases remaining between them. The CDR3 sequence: CASSLRGTPSSNQPQHF. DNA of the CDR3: TGTGCCAGCAGTTTAAGGGGGACACCTTCTAGCAATCAGCCCCAGCATTTT.

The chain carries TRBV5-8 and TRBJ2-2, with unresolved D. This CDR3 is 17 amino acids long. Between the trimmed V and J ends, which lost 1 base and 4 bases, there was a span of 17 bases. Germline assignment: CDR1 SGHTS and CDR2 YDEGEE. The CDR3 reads CASSLIIASASTGELFF. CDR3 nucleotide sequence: TGTGCCAGCAGCTTGATTATAGCTAGTGCGAGCACCGGGGAGCTGTTTTTT.

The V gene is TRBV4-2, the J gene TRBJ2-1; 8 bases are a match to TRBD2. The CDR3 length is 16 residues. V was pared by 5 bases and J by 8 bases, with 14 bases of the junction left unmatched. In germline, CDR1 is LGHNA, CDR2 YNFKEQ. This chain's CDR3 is CASSFGRTSQIHEQFF. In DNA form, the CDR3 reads TGTGCCAGCAGCTTCGGGCGGACTAGCCAAATCCATGAGCAGTTCTTC.

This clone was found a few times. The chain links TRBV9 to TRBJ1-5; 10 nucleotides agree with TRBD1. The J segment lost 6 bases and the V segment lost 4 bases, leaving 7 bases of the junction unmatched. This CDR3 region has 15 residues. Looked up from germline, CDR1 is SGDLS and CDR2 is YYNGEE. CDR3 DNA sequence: TGTGCCAGCAGCCAGGGACAGGGGCTGGGTCAGCCCCAGCATTTT. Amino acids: CASSQGQGLGQPQHF.

The CDR3 reads CASSSGQGALETQYF. The CDR3 DNA is TGTGCCAGCAGCTCCGGACAGGGGGCGTTAGAGACCCAGTACTTC. The J gene is TRBJ2-5, the V gene TRBV11-3; 11 positions agree with TRBD1. CDR3 length equals 15 residues. CDR1 is SGHNT, CDR2 YENEEA, per germline. V gave up 4 bases and J gave up 4 bases; unmatched junction bases: 5.

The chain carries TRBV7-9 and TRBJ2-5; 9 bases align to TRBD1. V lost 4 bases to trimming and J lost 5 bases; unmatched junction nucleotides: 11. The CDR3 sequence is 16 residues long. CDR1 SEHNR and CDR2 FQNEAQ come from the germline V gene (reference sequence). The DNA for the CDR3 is TGTGCCAGCAGCTCGACCTTACAGGGGGCGGGTGAGACCCAGTACTTC. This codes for CASSSTLQGAGETQYF.

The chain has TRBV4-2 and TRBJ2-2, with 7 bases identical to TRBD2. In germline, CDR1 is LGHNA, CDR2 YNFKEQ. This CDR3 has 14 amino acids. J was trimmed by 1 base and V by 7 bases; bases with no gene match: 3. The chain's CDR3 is CASKGRENTGELFF. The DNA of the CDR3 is TGTGCCAGCAAGGGGAGGGAGAACACCGGGGAGCTGTTTTTT.

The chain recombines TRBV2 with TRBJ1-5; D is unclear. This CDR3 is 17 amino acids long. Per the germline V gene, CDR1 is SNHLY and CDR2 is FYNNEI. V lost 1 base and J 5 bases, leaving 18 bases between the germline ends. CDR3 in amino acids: CASSEDGGSRKDQPQHF. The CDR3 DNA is TGTGCCAGCAGTGAAGACGGTGGCAGCAGGAAGGATCAGCCCCAGCATTTT. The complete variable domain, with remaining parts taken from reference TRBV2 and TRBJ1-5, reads EPEVTQTPSHQVTQMGQEVILRCVPISNHLYFYWYRQILGQKVEFLVSFYNNEISEKSEIFDDQFSVERPDGSNFTLKIRSTKLEDSAMYFCASSEDGGSRKDQPQHFGDGTRLSIL.

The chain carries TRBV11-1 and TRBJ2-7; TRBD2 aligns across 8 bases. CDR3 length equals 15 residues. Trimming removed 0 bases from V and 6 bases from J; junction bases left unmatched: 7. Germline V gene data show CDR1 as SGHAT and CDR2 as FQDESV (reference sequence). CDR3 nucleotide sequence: TGTGCCAGCAGCTTAGCAGACGCGGGAGGTTTCGAGCAGTACTTC. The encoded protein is CASSLADAGGFEQYF.

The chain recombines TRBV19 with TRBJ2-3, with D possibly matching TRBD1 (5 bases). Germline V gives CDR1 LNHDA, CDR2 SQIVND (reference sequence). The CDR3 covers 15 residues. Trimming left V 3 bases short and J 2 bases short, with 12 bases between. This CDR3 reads CASSMWGDSTDTQYF. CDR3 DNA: TGTGCCAGTAGTATGTGGGGCGATTCCACAGATACGCAGTATTTT.

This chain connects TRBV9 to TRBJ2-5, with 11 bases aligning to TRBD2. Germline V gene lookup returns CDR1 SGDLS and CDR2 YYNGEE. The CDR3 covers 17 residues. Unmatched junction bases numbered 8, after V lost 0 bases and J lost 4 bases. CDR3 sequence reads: CASSVALAGAGGETQYF. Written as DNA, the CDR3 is TGTGCCAGCAGCGTAGCACTAGCGGGAGCGGGGGGAGAGACCCAGTACTTC.

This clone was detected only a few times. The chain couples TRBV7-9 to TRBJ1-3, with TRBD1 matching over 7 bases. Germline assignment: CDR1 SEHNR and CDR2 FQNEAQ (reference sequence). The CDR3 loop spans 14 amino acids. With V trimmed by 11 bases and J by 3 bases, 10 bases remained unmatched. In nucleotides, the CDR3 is TGTGCCCAACCAAGGGGGCGCGGTGGAAACACCATATATTTT. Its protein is CAQPRGRGGNTIYF.

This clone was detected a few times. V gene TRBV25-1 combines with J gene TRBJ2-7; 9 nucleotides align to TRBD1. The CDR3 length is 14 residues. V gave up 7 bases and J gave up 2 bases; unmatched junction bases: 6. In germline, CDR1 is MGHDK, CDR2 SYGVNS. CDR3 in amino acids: CASTRTGAAYEQYF. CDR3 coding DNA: TGTGCCAGCACCCGGACAGGGGCAGCCTACGAGCAGTACTTC.

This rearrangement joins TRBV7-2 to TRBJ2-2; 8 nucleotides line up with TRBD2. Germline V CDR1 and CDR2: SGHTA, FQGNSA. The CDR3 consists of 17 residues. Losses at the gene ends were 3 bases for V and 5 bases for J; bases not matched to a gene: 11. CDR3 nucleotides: TGTGCCAGCAGCTTCCGCGGAGGTGCTAGCGGGACCGGGGAGCTGTTTTTT. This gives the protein CASSFRGGASGTGELFF.

The CDR3 region has the DNA TGTGCCAGCTCGCGAGGGACTATACCCTACGAGCAGTACTTC. This encodes CASSRGTIPYEQYF. The chain combines TRBV2 with TRBJ2-7, with TRBD2 identical over 7 bases. Germline CDR1 and CDR2: SNHLY and FYNNEI. J gave up 2 bases and V 8 bases, and 9 bases lay outside the gene matches. The CDR3 is 14 residues long.

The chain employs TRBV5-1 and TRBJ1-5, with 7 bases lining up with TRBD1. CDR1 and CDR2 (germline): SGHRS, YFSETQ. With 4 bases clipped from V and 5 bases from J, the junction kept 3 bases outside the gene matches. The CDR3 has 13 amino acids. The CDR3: CASSPGQDQPQHF. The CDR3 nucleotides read TGCGCCAGCAGCCCCGGACAGGATCAGCCCCAGCATTTT.

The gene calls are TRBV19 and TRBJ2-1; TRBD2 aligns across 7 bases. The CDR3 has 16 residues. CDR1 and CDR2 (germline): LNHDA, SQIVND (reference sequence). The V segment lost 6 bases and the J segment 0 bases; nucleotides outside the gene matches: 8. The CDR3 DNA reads TGTGCCAGTAGAATCACTAGCGTCAGCTCCTACAATGAGCAGTTCTTC. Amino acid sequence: CASRITSVSSYNEQFF.